The clone carrying this T cell receptor (beta chain) was seen more than once but under ten times. Other DNA variants within this sample encode the same CDR3. Original data processing: Reference gene primer amplification in the assay estimated nucleated cell counts. Sequencing was performed with immunoSEQ multiplex PCR; in TCRdb, only in-frame clones are kept and a portion is missing. V and J calls plus clone size are reproduced from that table; the DNA served to infer D and trimming. The sample lists about 130,000 clones; about 81% were seen once. The data were taken from a study of blood T cell repertoires in COVID-19. For the study at large: The study drew acute and convalescent COVID-19 samples from the United States, Italy and Spain. In each case, the material was cDNA or gDNA derived from T cells, B-cell-depleted T cells, or PBMCs.

The CDR3 extends over 13 amino acids. V was trimmed by 0 bases and J by 4 bases, leaving 7 bases between them. CDR1 is MNHEY, CDR2 SMNVEV, per germline (reference sequence). This chain uses TRBV27 with TRBJ2-7, with D unresolved. The receptor was derived from a woman in her 50s with acute or convalescent COVID-19. The sequenced sample was peripheral blood. CDR3 residues: CASSLSPGYEQYF. In DNA form, the CDR3 reads TGTGCCAGCAGTTTATCGCCAGGATACGAGCAGTACTTC.